This T cell receptor (beta chain) came from a study of T cells after yellow fever vaccination. MiXCR, run by TCRdb on the 5' RACE reads, gives a single entry per CDR3 protein. The repertoire has a few hundred thousand distinct CDR3 sequences, 6.5% to 7.5% of them found once; the top ten carry about 1%. This clonotype has more than one count but fewer than ten. V shed 2 bases and J shed 5 bases, with 11 bases lying between them. The CDR3 has 14 residues. In germline, CDR1 is SGHDT, CDR2 YYEEEE. This chain joins TRBV5-6 and TRBJ1-5; D perhaps matches TRBD1 (6 bases). The sequence came from a man aged 25-45 years who received the YFV17D yellow fever vaccine. Here the sequenced sample was CD4+ T cells sorted from PBMCs, taken on the day of the yellow fever booster vaccination. CDR3 sequence reads: CASSLQGMDQPQHF. Written as DNA, the CDR3 is TGTGCCAGCAGCTTACAGGGTATGGATCAGCCCCAGCATTTT.